These T cell receptor beta chains were read from a single sample in a study of glioma-infiltrating T cells after dendritic cell vaccination. This table comes from immunoSEQ multiplex PCR, and its TCRdb copy is limited to in-frame clones, with some not included. This table has 55,000 to 75,000 clones, around 83% appearing once. The sequencing here drew on blood, taken after dendritic cell vaccination. The source is a human donor with glioblastoma. Each CDR3 is given with its conserved first and last residue. The D gene is left open where the match is weak. Some rows have no size entry. The others give once, few or many, or a class for an expanded clone.

D gene	J gene	V gene	clone size	CDR3 protein	CDR3 DNA
NA	TRBJ2-1	TRBV19	few	CASSGLGVSSYNEQFF	TGTGCCAGTAGTGGCCTAGGAGTGAGCTCCTACAATGAGCAGTTCTTC
TRBD1	TRBJ1-6	TRBV20-1	NA	CSATGGSPLHF	TGCAGTGCTACAGGGGGTTCACCCCTCCACTTT
NA	TRBJ1-6	TRBV6-4	few	CASSQNSNSPLHF	TGTGCCAGCAGTCAAAATTCTAATTCACCCCTCCACTTT
NA	TRBJ2-7	TRBV7-2	NA	CASSLTRGGGYEQYF	TGTGCCAGCAGCTTAACGAGAGGAGGTGGTTACGAGCAGTACTTC
NA	TRBJ1-5	TRBV5-8	NA	CASSLGVLGQGLNQPQHF	TGTGCCAGCAGCTTGGGGGTCTTGGGGCAGGGCCTCAATCAGCCCCAGCATTTT
TRBD2	TRBJ2-1	TRBV15	NA	CATSRGSNRDYKGNEQFF	TGTGCCACCAGCAGAGGCTCCAACCGGGACTATAAAGGCAATGAGCAGTTCTTC
TRBD1	TRBJ1-1	TRBV6-5	NA	CASSYGQAVLNTEAFF	TGTGCCAGCAGTTATGGACAGGCGGTCCTGAACACTGAAGCTTTCTTT
TRBD1	TRBJ2-3	TRBV11-3	NA	CASSSSQGASTDTQYF	TGTGCCAGCAGTTCATCCCAGGGGGCTAGCACAGATACGCAGTATTTT
NA	TRBJ1-2	TRBV7-9	NA	CASSQSTVGDGYTF	TGTGCCAGCAGCCAGTCGACAGTAGGTGATGGCTACACCTTC
NA	TRBJ1-1	TRBV4-1	NA	CASSPFPKNTEAFF	TGCGCCAGCAGCCCGTTTCCTAAGAACACTGAAGCTTTCTTT
TRBD2	TRBJ2-1	TRBV5-4	NA	CASSISSGVNEQFF	TGTGCCAGCAGCATATCTAGCGGGGTCAATGAGCAGTTCTTC
NA	TRBJ2-2	TRBV29-1	once	CSVDSNTGELFF	TGCAGCGTTGACAGTAACACCGGGGAGCTGTTTTTT
NA	TRBJ1-1	TRBV4-3	NA	CASSQVESSEAFF	TGCGCCAGCAGCCAAGTTGAGAGCTCTGAAGCTTTCTTT
TRBD2	TRBJ2-5	TRBV30	NA	CAWSGGAAETQYF	TGTGCCTGGAGCGGGGGGGCCGCGGAGACCCAGTACTTC
NA	TRBJ1-2	TRBV7-6	NA	CASSLGWVGQGGGYTF	TGTGCCAGCAGCTTAGGTTGGGTCGGGCAGGGTGGTGGCTACACCTTC
TRBD1	TRBJ1-5	TRBV11-2	once	CASSAGTGSNQPQHF	TGTGCCAGCAGCGCTGGGACAGGTAGCAATCAGCCCCAGCATTTT
NA	TRBJ2-7	TRBV5-1	NA	CASSLSAVDGQYF	TGCGCCAGCAGCTTGTCGGCGGTAGACGGGCAGTACTTC
NA	TRBJ1-3	TRBV6-4	NA	CASSKGREPILNTIYF	TGTGCCAGCAGTAAAGGGCGGGAGCCGATATTAAACACCATATATTTT
NA	TRBJ2-3	TRBV7-9	NA	CASRGPGTSLGDTQYF	TGTGCCAGCAGGGGACCCGGGACATCACTAGGTGATACGCAGTATTTT
NA	TRBJ2-2	TRBV11-3	NA	CASSLDLVRAGSGELFF	TGTGCCAGCAGCTTAGATCTAGTGAGAGCAGGGTCCGGGGAGCTGTTTTTT
NA	TRBJ1-1	TRBV7-9	NA	CASSLRNGHKTGTEAFF	TGTGCCAGCAGCTTAAGGAACGGCCATAAAACAGGCACTGAAGCTTTCTTT
TRBD1	TRBJ2-7	TRBV9	NA	CASSPRGQGYEQYF	TGTGCCAGCAGCCCGAGGGGACAGGGGTACGAGCAGTACTTC
TRBD1	TRBJ2-2	TRBV6-4	once	CASSDGRTGNTGELFF	TGTGCCAGCAGTGACGGTAGGACAGGGAACACCGGGGAGCTGTTTTTT
NA	TRBJ1-1	TRBV27	NA	CASSFIGRGEAFF	TGTGCCAGCAGTTTTATCGGGCGGGGTGAAGCTTTCTTT
TRBD1	TRBJ1-2	TRBV11-3	once	CASSWRDSYGYTF	TGTGCCAGCAGCTGGAGGGACAGCTATGGCTACACCTTC
TRBD1	TRBJ1-1	TRBV10-2	NA	CASSEWLGQSF	TGCGCCAGCAGTGAGTGGTTGGGACAGAGTTTT
NA	TRBJ2-7	TRBV4-2	NA	CASSQERQDEQYF	TGTGCCAGCAGCCAAGAGAGACAGGACGAGCAGTACTTC
NA	TRBJ1-1	TRBV5-4	NA	CASSSQNTEAFF	TGTGCCAGCAGCTCCCAGAACACTGAAGCTTTCTTT
NA	TRBJ1-6	TRBV19	NA	CASLGLLNSPLHF	TGTGCCAGCCTCGGACTCTTGAATTCACCCCTCCACTTT
NA	TRBJ2-5	TRBV5-6	once	CASSLSNFRETQYF	TGTGCCAGCAGCTTGTCTAATTTTAGAGAGACCCAGTACTTC
TRBD2	TRBJ2-5	TRBV19	few	CAASSGGSVETQYF	TGTGCCGCATCTAGCGGGGGTTCGGTGGAGACCCAGTACTTC
NA	TRBJ1-5	TRBV6-6	few	CASRSRSGNQPQHF	TGTGCCAGCAGGTCGAGGAGTGGCAATCAGCCCCAGCATTTT
NA	TRBJ1-2	TRBV6-5	NA	CASSYGGVDYGYTF	TGTGCCAGCAGTTACGGGGGGGTAGACTATGGCTACACCTTC
NA	TRBJ1-2	TRBV4-3	NA	CASSQGGGPRYGYTF	TGCGCCAGCAGCCAAGGGGGGGGACCGAGGTATGGCTACACCTTC
NA	TRBJ1-4	TRBV7-9	NA	CASSSRGQAREKLFF	TGTGCCAGCAGCTCAAGGGGACAAGCGCGTGAAAAACTGTTTTTT
TRBD1	TRBJ1-1	TRBV27	NA	CASSPGAGQVLGGTEAFF	TGTGCCAGCAGCCCGGGGGCTGGACAGGTCCTAGGGGGCACTGAAGCTTTCTTT
NA	TRBJ2-5	TRBV5-6	NA	CASSFTGQETQYF	TGTGCCAGCAGCTTTACAGGTCAAGAGACCCAGTACTTC
NA	TRBJ2-3	TRBV10-1	few	CASSESGVGPDTQYF	TGCGCCAGCAGTGAGTCAGGGGTCGGGCCAGATACGCAGTATTTT
NA	TRBJ2-5	TRBV30	NA	CAWSGALKETQYF	TGTGCCTGGAGTGGGGCCCTGAAAGAGACCCAGTACTTC
NA	TRBJ1-2	TRBV18	few	CASSLGDEYGYTF	TGTGCCAGCTCACTGGGAGACGAATATGGCTACACCTTC
TRBD1	TRBJ2-7	TRBV5-1	NA	CASSLVTGTEYEQYF	TGCGCCAGCAGCTTGGTAACGGGGACAGAGTACGAGCAGTACTTC
NA	TRBJ2-2	TRBV30	NA	CAWSRGTGELFF	TGTGCCTGGAGTCGGGGCACCGGGGAGCTGTTTTTT
TRBD2	TRBJ2-5	TRBV11-2	NA	CASSLELAGGQETQYF	TGTGCCAGCAGCTTAGAGCTAGCGGGGGGCCAAGAGACCCAGTACTTC
NA	TRBJ1-2	TRBV5-1	NA	CASSLSRDSGYTF	TGCGCCAGCAGCTTGAGCAGGGATAGTGGCTACACCTTC
TRBD2	TRBJ2-5	TRBV6-5	NA	CASSLLAGNEETQYF	TGTGCCAGCAGCCTACTAGCGGGGAATGAAGAGACCCAGTACTTC
TRBD1	TRBJ2-2	TRBV19	few	CASSGQGADTGELFF	TGTGCCAGTAGTGGGCAGGGGGCCGACACCGGGGAGCTGTTTTTT
TRBD1	TRBJ2-4	TRBV2	NA	CASKTGQGENIQYF	TGTGCCAGCAAAACAGGACAGGGGGAAAACATTCAGTACTTC
NA	TRBJ2-7	TRBV30	NA	CAWSVPETGAYEQYF	TGTGCCTGGAGTGTACCAGAGACAGGTGCCTACGAGCAGTACTTC
NA	TRBJ1-4	TRBV19	NA	CASSITRGSYNEKLFF	TGTGCCAGTAGTATCACGCGCGGCAGTTATAATGAAAAACTGTTTTTT
TRBD2	TRBJ2-7	TRBV27	NA	CASRGTSGSIYEQYF	TGTGCCAGCAGGGGGACTAGCGGCAGCATATACGAGCAGTACTTC
TRBD1	TRBJ1-1	TRBV5-1	NA	CASSLRGGAVAFF	TGCGCCAGCAGCCTGCGAGGGGGCGCGGTGGCTTTCTTT